Sequencing of this T cell receptor (beta chain) was carried out in a study of shared clonotypes between healthy human individuals. The study, taken as a whole, reports: Compared with memory subsets, naive subsets generally had larger estimated richness.

The donor cohort consisted entirely of Caucasian adults residing in Nashville, Tennessee. Clones were sequenced by immunoSEQ multiplex PCR, and TCRdb holds only the in-frame ones, with some missing. The sample consists of 730,000 or so clones, 55% to 75% of them appearing once. CDR1 LGHNA and CDR2 YNFKEQ come from the germline V gene. This CDR3 is built from 16 residues. The germline V and J ends were trimmed by 1 base and 0 bases, with 13 bases remaining between them. As concerns this clone: Its specificity is unknown.

Input material: memory CD4+ T cells sorted from blood. Subset specified: CD45RA-negative fraction. The V gene is TRBV4-2, the J gene TRBJ2-7, with D perhaps TRBD2 (6 bases). The sequence came from a woman aged 25 to 39 in good health. In DNA, the CDR3 is TGTGCCAGCAGCCAAGCCCAGCGGGCGTCCTCCTACGAGCAGTACTTC. Translated, it gives CASSQAQRASSYEQYF.